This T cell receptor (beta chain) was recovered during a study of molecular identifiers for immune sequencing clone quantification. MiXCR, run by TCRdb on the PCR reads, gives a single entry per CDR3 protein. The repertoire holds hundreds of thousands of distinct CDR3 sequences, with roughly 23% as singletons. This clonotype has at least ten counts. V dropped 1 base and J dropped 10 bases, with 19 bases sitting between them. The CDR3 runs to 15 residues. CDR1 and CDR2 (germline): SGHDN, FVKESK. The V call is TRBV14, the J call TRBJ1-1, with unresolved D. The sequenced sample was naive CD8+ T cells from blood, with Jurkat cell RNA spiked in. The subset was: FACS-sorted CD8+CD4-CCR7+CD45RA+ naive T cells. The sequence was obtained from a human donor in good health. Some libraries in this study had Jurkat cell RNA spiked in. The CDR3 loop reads CASSQGNWGLGTAFF. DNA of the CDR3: TGTGCCAGCAGCCAAGGAAATTGGGGATTAGGTACAGCTTTCTTT.